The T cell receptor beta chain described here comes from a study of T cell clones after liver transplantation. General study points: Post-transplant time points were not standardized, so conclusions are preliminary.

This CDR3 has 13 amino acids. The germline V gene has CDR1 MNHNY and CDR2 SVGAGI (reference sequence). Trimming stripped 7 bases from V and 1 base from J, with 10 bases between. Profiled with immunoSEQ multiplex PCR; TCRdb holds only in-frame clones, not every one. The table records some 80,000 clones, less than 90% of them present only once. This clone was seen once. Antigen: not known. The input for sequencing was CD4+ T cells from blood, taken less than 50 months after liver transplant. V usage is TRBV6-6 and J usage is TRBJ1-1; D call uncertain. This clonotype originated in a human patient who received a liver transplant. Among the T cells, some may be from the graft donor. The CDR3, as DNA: TGTGCCAGCATGGCGGTCCGGAACACTGAAGCTTTCTTT. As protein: CASMAVRNTEAFF.